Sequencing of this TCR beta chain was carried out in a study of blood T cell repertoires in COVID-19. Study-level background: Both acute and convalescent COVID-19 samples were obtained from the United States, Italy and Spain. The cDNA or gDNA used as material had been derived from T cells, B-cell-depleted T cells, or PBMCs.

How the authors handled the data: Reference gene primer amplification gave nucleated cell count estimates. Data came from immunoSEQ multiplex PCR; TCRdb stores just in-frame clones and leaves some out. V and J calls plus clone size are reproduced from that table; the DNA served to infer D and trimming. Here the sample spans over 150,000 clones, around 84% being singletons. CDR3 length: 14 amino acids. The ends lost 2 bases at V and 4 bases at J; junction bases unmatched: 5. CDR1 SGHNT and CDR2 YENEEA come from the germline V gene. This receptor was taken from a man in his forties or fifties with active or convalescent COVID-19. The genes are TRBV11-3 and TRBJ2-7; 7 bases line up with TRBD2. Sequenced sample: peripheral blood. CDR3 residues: CASSLTSGTYEQYF. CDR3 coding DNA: TGTGCCAGCAGCTTAACGAGCGGGACTTACGAGCAGTACTTC.